Listed below are T cell receptor beta chains from one sample, sequenced in a study of CD8 T cells in Susac syndrome. TCRdb reprocessed the immunoSEQ multiplex PCR reads with MiXCR, giving one entry per CDR3 protein. The sample consists of about 300,000 distinct CDR3 sequences, 85% of them appearing once. The specimen was CD8+ T cells from PBMCs. The receptors stem from a human donor with multiple sclerosis. Both conserved end residues are part of each CDR3. D genes are given only for firm matches. The size field is filled for only some rows; it gives once, few, many or a size class.

clone_size: few; d_call: .; v_call: TRBV2; j_call: TRBJ2-1; cdr3_aa: CASSAQYNEQFF; cdr3_nt: TGTGCCAGCAGTGCGCAGTACAATGAGCAGTTCTTC
clone_size: .; d_call: TRBD2; v_call: TRBV2; j_call: TRBJ2-3; cdr3_aa: CASVETSGSGDTQYF; cdr3_nt: TGTGCCAGCGTGGAGACTAGCGGGAGTGGGGATACGCAGTATTTT
clone_size: .; d_call: .; v_call: TRBV6-2/TRBV6-3; j_call: TRBJ1-2; cdr3_aa: CASAWAGYGYGYTF; cdr3_nt: TGTGCCAGCGCTTGGGCAGGGTACGGCTATGGCTACACCTTC
clone_size: .; d_call: .; v_call: TRBV13; j_call: TRBJ2-7; cdr3_aa: CASSLERDGRNEQYF; cdr3_nt: TGTGCCAGCAGCTTAGAACGGGATGGAAGGAACGAGCAGTACTTC
clone_size: .; d_call: TRBD2; v_call: TRBV27; j_call: TRBJ2-1; cdr3_aa: CASSFGGLGYNEQFF; cdr3_nt: TGTGCCAGCAGTTTCGGAGGACTAGGATACAATGAGCAGTTCTTC
clone_size: .; d_call: TRBD1; v_call: TRBV19; j_call: TRBJ1-1; cdr3_aa: CASRIQGAFTEAFF; cdr3_nt: TGTGCCAGTAGGATACAGGGGGCATTCACTGAAGCTTTCTTT
clone_size: few; d_call: .; v_call: TRBV6-1; j_call: TRBJ2-1; cdr3_aa: CASSLPPLGEQFF; cdr3_nt: TGTGCCAGCAGTTTACCACCGCTGGGTGAGCAGTTCTTC
clone_size: once; d_call: .; v_call: TRBV6-1; j_call: TRBJ1-5; cdr3_aa: CASTPGRQGSNQPQHF; cdr3_nt: TGTGCCAGCACCCCTGGCAGGCAGGGAAGCAATCAGCCCCAGCATTTT
clone_size: .; d_call: .; v_call: TRBV20-1; j_call: TRBJ1-2; cdr3_aa: CSARDEGPGSLGFRVYTF; cdr3_nt: TGCAGTGCTAGAGATGAGGGCCCTGGGAGCCTTGGGTTTAGGGTCTACACCTTC
clone_size: .; d_call: TRBD1; v_call: TRBV19; j_call: TRBJ1-1; cdr3_aa: CASSASGTGVFLINTEAFF; cdr3_nt: TGTGCCAGTAGTGCAAGCGGGACAGGGGTTTTTCTGATCAACACTGAAGCTTTCTTT
clone_size: .; d_call: .; v_call: TRBV6-6; j_call: TRBJ2-7; cdr3_aa: CASSYSRSETGYEQYF; cdr3_nt: TGTGCCAGCAGTTACTCGAGGAGCGAAACTGGATACGAGCAGTACTTC
clone_size: .; d_call: .; v_call: TRBV19; j_call: TRBJ1-5; cdr3_aa: CASSNGPNQPQHF; cdr3_nt: TGTGCCAGTAGTAATGGGCCCAATCAGCCCCAGCATTTT
clone_size: .; d_call: .; v_call: TRBV9; j_call: TRBJ2-7; cdr3_aa: CASSPRQDLYEQYF; cdr3_nt: TGTGCCAGCAGCCCCCGACAAGACCTGTACGAGCAGTACTTC
clone_size: .; d_call: .; v_call: TRBV18; j_call: TRBJ2-1; cdr3_aa: CASLSSADYNEQFF; cdr3_nt: TGTGCCAGTCTGAGCTCAGCGGATTACAATGAGCAGTTCTTC
clone_size: .; d_call: .; v_call: TRBV9; j_call: TRBJ1-2; cdr3_aa: CASSVGGNNYGYTF; cdr3_nt: TGTGCCAGCAGCGTAGGGGGAAACAACTATGGCTACACCTTC
clone_size: .; d_call: .; v_call: TRBV12-3/TRBV12-4; j_call: TRBJ2-1; cdr3_aa: CASSPWSGYNEQFF; cdr3_nt: TGTGCCAGCAGCCCCTGGAGCGGCTACAATGAGCAGTTCTTC
clone_size: .; d_call: .; v_call: TRBV11-3; j_call: TRBJ1-1; cdr3_aa: CASSQTAGIEAFF; cdr3_nt: TGTGCCAGCAGCCAGACTGCGGGAATTGAAGCTTTCTTT
clone_size: .; d_call: .; v_call: TRBV12-3/TRBV12-4; j_call: TRBJ2-3; cdr3_aa: CASSLTPKTEAGTDTQYF; cdr3_nt: TGTGCCAGCAGCCTTACCCCTAAGACAGAGGCCGGCACAGATACGCAGTATTTT
clone_size: .; d_call: .; v_call: TRBV9; j_call: TRBJ2-7; cdr3_aa: CASSVSTGGEQYF; cdr3_nt: TGTGCCAGCAGCGTTTCGACTGGCGGCGAGCAGTACTTC
clone_size: .; d_call: TRBD2; v_call: TRBV6-1; j_call: TRBJ2-5; cdr3_aa: CASSEAEGLAEETQYF; cdr3_nt: TGTGCCAGCAGTGAAGCGGAGGGACTAGCGGAAGAGACCCAGTACTTC
clone_size: .; d_call: TRBD2; v_call: TRBV29-1; j_call: TRBJ2-7; cdr3_aa: CSVGRGSYEQYF; cdr3_nt: TGCAGCGTTGGGCGGGGGTCCTACGAGCAGTACTTC
clone_size: .; d_call: .; v_call: TRBV7-2; j_call: TRBJ2-2; cdr3_aa: CASSLAYRNTGELFF; cdr3_nt: TGTGCCAGCAGCTTAGCGTACAGGAACACCGGGGAGCTGTTTTTT
clone_size: .; d_call: .; v_call: TRBV10-3; j_call: TRBJ1-1; cdr3_aa: CAISELLGENTEAFF; cdr3_nt: TGTGCCATCAGTGAGCTCTTGGGGGAGAACACTGAAGCTTTCTTT
clone_size: .; d_call: .; v_call: TRBV30; j_call: TRBJ1-1; cdr3_aa: CARTGRGLVNTEAFF; cdr3_nt: TGTGCCCGCACGGGTCGCGGCCTGGTGAACACTGAAGCTTTCTTT
clone_size: .; d_call: TRBD2; v_call: TRBV25-1; j_call: TRBJ2-5; cdr3_aa: CASSDRTSGEETQYF; cdr3_nt: TGTGCCAGCAGTGACCGGACTAGCGGGGAAGAGACCCAGTACTTC
clone_size: .; d_call: .; v_call: TRBV2; j_call: TRBJ1-2; cdr3_aa: CASSVEGEYYGYTF; cdr3_nt: TGTGCCAGCAGTGTTGAGGGGGAATACTATGGCTACACCTTC
clone_size: .; d_call: TRBD2; v_call: TRBV29-1; j_call: TRBJ2-1; cdr3_aa: CSVGGLAGADYNEQFF; cdr3_nt: TGCAGCGTTGGGGGACTAGCGGGAGCCGACTACAATGAGCAGTTCTTC
clone_size: .; d_call: TRBD2; v_call: TRBV7-2; j_call: TRBJ2-7; cdr3_aa: CASSLAAGWGEQYF; cdr3_nt: TGTGCCAGCAGCCTAGCGGCAGGGTGGGGCGAGCAGTACTTC
clone_size: .; d_call: TRBD1; v_call: TRBV6-5; j_call: TRBJ1-2; cdr3_aa: CASSLGRTGGAYGYTF; cdr3_nt: TGTGCCAGCAGTTTGGGAAGGACAGGGGGAGCCTATGGCTACACCTTC
clone_size: .; d_call: .; v_call: TRBV27; j_call: TRBJ2-2; cdr3_aa: CAGAPGGRLPLTGELFF; cdr3_nt: TGTGCCGGAGCCCCCGGTGGGAGACTCCCCCTTACCGGGGAGCTGTTTTTT
clone_size: .; d_call: .; v_call: TRBV12-3/TRBV12-4; j_call: TRBJ1-2; cdr3_aa: CASSLSSSDSYGYTF; cdr3_nt: TGTGCCAGCAGTCTCTCCTCGTCGGACAGCTATGGCTACACCTTC
clone_size: .; d_call: TRBD2; v_call: TRBV24-1; j_call: TRBJ2-2; cdr3_aa: CATSEPTSGRAGELFF; cdr3_nt: TGTGCCACCAGTGAACCGACTAGCGGGAGGGCCGGGGAGCTGTTTTTT
clone_size: once; d_call: TRBD2; v_call: TRBV5-4; j_call: TRBJ2-3; cdr3_aa: CASSFTSGRAALDTQYF; cdr3_nt: TGTGCCAGCAGCTTTACTAGCGGGAGGGCCGCGTTAGATACGCAGTATTTT
clone_size: once; d_call: TRBD2; v_call: TRBV6-5; j_call: TRBJ2-7; cdr3_aa: CASSYGGRFTYEQYF; cdr3_nt: TGTGCCAGCAGTTATGGCGGGAGGTTTACCTACGAGCAGTACTTC
clone_size: .; d_call: .; v_call: TRBV30; j_call: TRBJ2-1; cdr3_aa: CAWSVMGSYNEQFF; cdr3_nt: TGTGCCTGGAGTGTAATGGGCTCCTACAATGAGCAGTTCTTC
clone_size: .; d_call: TRBD2; v_call: TRBV6-5; j_call: TRBJ2-1; cdr3_aa: CASSSLASGSSYNEQFF; cdr3_nt: TGTGCCAGCAGTTCCTTGGCTAGCGGGAGCTCCTACAATGAGCAGTTCTTC
clone_size: .; d_call: .; v_call: TRBV4-3; j_call: TRBJ1-1; cdr3_aa: CASSQEVDTEAFF; cdr3_nt: TGCGCCAGCAGCCAAGAGGTCGACACTGAAGCTTTCTTT
clone_size: .; d_call: .; v_call: TRBV6-5; j_call: TRBJ2-7; cdr3_aa: CASSYEESSYEQYF; cdr3_nt: TGTGCCAGCAGTTACGAGGAAAGCTCCTACGAGCAGTACTTC
clone_size: .; d_call: TRBD2; v_call: TRBV20-1; j_call: TRBJ2-1; cdr3_aa: CSATGPAGENEQFF; cdr3_nt: TGCAGTGCGACTGGACCAGCGGGGGAAAATGAGCAGTTCTTC
clone_size: .; d_call: TRBD1; v_call: TRBV11-2; j_call: TRBJ2-1; cdr3_aa: CASSLGTGGREQFF; cdr3_nt: TGTGCCAGCAGCTTAGGGACAGGGGGCCGTGAGCAGTTCTTC
clone_size: .; d_call: .; v_call: TRBV7-9; j_call: TRBJ1-5; cdr3_aa: CASGTWRVEVGDQPQHF; cdr3_nt: TGTGCCAGCGGAACGTGGAGGGTTGAGGTGGGGGACCAGCCCCAGCATTTT